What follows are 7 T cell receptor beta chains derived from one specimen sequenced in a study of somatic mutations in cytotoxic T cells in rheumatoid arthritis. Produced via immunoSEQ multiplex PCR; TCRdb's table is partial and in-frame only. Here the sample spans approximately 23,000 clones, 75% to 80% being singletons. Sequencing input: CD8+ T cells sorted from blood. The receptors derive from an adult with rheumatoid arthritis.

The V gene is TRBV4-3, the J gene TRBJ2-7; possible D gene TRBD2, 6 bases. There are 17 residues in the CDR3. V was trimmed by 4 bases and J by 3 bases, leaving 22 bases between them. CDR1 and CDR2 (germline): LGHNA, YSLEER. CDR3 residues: CASSPTTGEAILYEQYF. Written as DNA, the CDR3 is TGCGCCAGCAGCCCGACTACGGGGGAGGCGATTCTCTACGAGCAGTACTTC.

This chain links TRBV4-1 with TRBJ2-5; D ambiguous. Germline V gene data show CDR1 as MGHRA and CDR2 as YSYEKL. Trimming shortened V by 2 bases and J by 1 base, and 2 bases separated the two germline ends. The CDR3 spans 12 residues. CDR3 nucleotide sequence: TGCGCCAGCAGCCAATCCCAAGAGACCCAGTACTTC. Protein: CASSQSQETQYF.

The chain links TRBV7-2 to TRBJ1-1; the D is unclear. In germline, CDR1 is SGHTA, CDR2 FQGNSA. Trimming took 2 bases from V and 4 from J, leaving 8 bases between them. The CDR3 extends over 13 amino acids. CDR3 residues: CASSLPAGTEAFF. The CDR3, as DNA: TGTGCCAGCAGCTTACCGGCGGGCACTGAAGCTTTCTTT.

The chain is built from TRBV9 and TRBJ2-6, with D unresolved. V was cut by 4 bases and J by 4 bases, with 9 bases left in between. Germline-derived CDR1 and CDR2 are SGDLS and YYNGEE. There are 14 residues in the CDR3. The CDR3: CASSPPPGANVLTF. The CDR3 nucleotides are TGTGCCAGCAGCCCTCCCCCCGGGGCCAACGTCCTGACTTTC. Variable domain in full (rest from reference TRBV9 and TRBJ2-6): DSGVTQTPKHLITATGQRVTLRCSPRSGDLSVYWYQQSLDQGLQFLIQYYNGEERAKGNILERFSAQQFPDLHSELNLSSLELGDSALYFCASSPPPGANVLTFGAGSRLTVL.

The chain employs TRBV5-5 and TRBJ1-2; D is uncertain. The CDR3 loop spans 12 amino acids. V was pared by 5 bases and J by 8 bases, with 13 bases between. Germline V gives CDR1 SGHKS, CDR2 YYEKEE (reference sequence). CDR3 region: CASSRDGEGYTF. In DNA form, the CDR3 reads TGTGCCAGCAGTCGGGATGGGGAGGGCTACACCTTC.

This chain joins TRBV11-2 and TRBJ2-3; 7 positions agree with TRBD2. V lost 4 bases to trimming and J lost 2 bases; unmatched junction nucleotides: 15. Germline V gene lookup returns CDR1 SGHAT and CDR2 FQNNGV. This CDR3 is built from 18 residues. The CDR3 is CASSSYGPPGGATDTQYF. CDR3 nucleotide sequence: TGTGCCAGCAGCTCATACGGCCCACCGGGGGGAGCCACAGATACGCAGTATTTT.

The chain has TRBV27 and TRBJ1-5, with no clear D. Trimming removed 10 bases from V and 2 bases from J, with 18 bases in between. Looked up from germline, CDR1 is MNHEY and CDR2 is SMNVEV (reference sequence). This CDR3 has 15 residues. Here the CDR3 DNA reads TGTGCCATCTCTAGACCCGAATGGGGCAATCAGCCCCAGCATTTT. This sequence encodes CAISRPEWGNQPQHF.